The rows below give T cell receptor beta chains drawn from one sample of a study of cytomegalovirus exposure and HLA in healthy donors. TCRdb's copy holds only in-frame clones and misses some; the assay was immunoSEQ multiplex PCR. The sample shows about 94,000 clones, roughly three fifths of them seen only once. The sequencing input was PBMCs. These receptors were taken from a man aged 25-45 years in good health and CMV-seronegative. CDR3s include the opening cysteine and the closing phenylalanine or tryptophan. A D gene is named only where the DNA matches it firmly. Not all rows give a size; the values are once, few, many and, for expanded clones, a class.

j_call	clone_size	d_call	v_call	cdr3_length	cdr3_aa	cdr3_nt
TRBJ2-7	.	.	TRBV27	16	CASREPGARRVYEQYF	TGTGCCAGCAGGGAACCAGGGGCCCGCCGGGTTTACGAGCAGTACTTC
TRBJ1-2	few	.	TRBV11-2	13	CASSPDSNYGYTF	TGTGCCAGCAGCCCCGACAGTAACTATGGCTACACCTTC
TRBJ1-2	.	.	TRBV7-2	12	CASSLDRYGYTF	TGTGCCAGCAGCTTAGATCGCTATGGCTACACCTTC
TRBJ1-2	.	.	TRBV6-6	13	CASSPQGFYGYTF	TGTGCCAGCAGTCCCCAGGGGTTCTATGGCTACACCTTC
TRBJ1-6	.	TRBD1	TRBV27	14	CASSLGQGNSPLHF	TGTGCCAGCAGTCTAGGACAGGGGAATTCACCCCTCCACTTT
TRBJ2-7	.	TRBD2	TRBV7-6	17	CASSLAAGGGAPDEQYF	TGTGCCAGCAGCTTAGCGGCGGGCGGGGGGGCGCCGGACGAGCAGTACTTC
TRBJ2-5	.	.	TRBV28	14	CASRMRRGQETQYF	TGTGCCAGCAGAATGAGACGCGGTCAAGAGACCCAGTACTTC
TRBJ1-1	few	TRBD1	TRBV28	14	CASRRRQGRVEAFF	TGTGCCAGCAGGAGGCGACAGGGGAGGGTTGAAGCTTTCTTT
TRBJ2-3	.	TRBD2	TRBV7-8	16	CASSLASGLAIDTQYF	TGTGCCAGCAGCTTAGCCTCGGGACTAGCGATAGATACGCAGTATTTT
TRBJ2-5	.	.	TRBV27	14	CASSMGQGQETQYF	TGTGCCAGCAGTATGGGTCAGGGCCAAGAGACCCAGTACTTC
TRBJ2-7	.	.	TRBV5-4	13	CASRRDPNYEQYF	TGTGCTTCCCGACGGGATCCTAATTACGAGCAGTACTTC
TRBJ1-2	.	.	TRBV7-9	16	CASSLRNQGSNYGYTF	TGTGCCAGCAGCTTGAGGAATCAGGGTTCTAACTATGGCTACACCTTC
TRBJ2-5	.	.	TRBV18	14	CASSPGLLQETQYF	TGTGCCAGCTCACCAGGACTACTCCAAGAGACCCAGTACTTC
TRBJ2-7	few	.	TRBV6-5	14	CASTQSGASYEQYF	TGTGCCAGCACCCAGTCGGGAGCGTCCTACGAGCAGTACTTC
TRBJ2-1	.	TRBD2	TRBV27	16	CASSLKLARSYNEQFF	TGTGCCAGCAGTTTAAAACTAGCGCGCTCCTACAATGAGCAGTTCTTC
TRBJ2-1	.	.	TRBV7-9	15	CASSLLQKLYNEQFF	TGTGCCAGCAGCTTATTACAGAAACTTTACAATGAGCAGTTCTTC
TRBJ2-1	.	TRBD1	TRBV5-4	14	CASSRQGGYNEQFF	TGTGCCAGCAGCCGACAGGGGGGCTACAATGAGCAGTTCTTC
TRBJ2-3	once	.	TRBV5-5	13	CASSLDPRDTQYF	TGTGCCAGCAGCTTGGATCCCCGAGATACGCAGTATTTT
TRBJ2-3	.	TRBD1	TRBV7-9	16	CSSSSTGAPPTDTQYF	TGTTCCAGCAGCTCTACAGGGGCTCCCCCCACAGATACGCAGTATTTT
TRBJ2-7	.	TRBD2	TRBV28	17	CASRAGTSGRIRYEQYF	TGTGCCAGCAGGGCCGGGACTAGCGGGAGAATACGGTACGAGCAGTACTTC
TRBJ2-7	.	.	TRBV7-2	13	CASSLPIAYEQYF	TGTGCCAGCAGCTTACCCATAGCCTACGAGCAGTACTTC
TRBJ2-7	.	TRBD1	TRBV7-6	15	CASSLMGQGSDEQYF	TGTGCCAGCAGCTTAATGGGACAGGGGTCGGACGAGCAGTACTTC
TRBJ1-4	medium-sized	TRBD1	TRBV5-6	16	CASSSPRQGANEKLFF	TGTGCCAGCAGCAGCCCGAGACAGGGTGCTAATGAAAAACTGTTTTTT
TRBJ2-2	few	TRBD2	TRBV7-7	14	CASSLGTSSGELFF	TGTGCTAGCAGCTTAGGGACTAGTTCTGGGGAGCTGTTTTTT
TRBJ2-7	once	TRBD1	TRBV4-1	15	CASSVDRTSSYEQYF	TGCGCCAGCAGCGTGGACAGGACGAGCTCCTACGAGCAGTACTTC
TRBJ1-2	.	.	TRBV7-8	15	CASSPLTQGIRGYTF	TGTGCCAGCAGCCCGCTAACTCAGGGTATTCGGGGCTACACCTTC
TRBJ2-5	.	.	TRBV4-1	15	CASSQGTSFQETQYF	TGCGCCAGCAGCCAAGGCACTAGCTTTCAAGAGACCCAGTACTTC
TRBJ2-7	.	TRBD2	TRBV6-1	14	CASTILAGAYEQYF	TGTGCCAGCACTATACTAGCGGGAGCTTACGAGCAGTACTTC
TRBJ2-1	few	TRBD2	TRBV19	18	CASSIDSIAGGYYNEQFF	TGTGCCAGTAGTATAGATTCGATAGCGGGGGGCTACTACAATGAGCAGTTCTTC
TRBJ1-3	few	TRBD1	TRBV11-2	16	CASSLEEGAAGNTIYF	TGTGCCAGCAGCTTAGAGGAGGGGGCGGCAGGAAACACCATATATTTT
TRBJ2-3	.	.	TRBV19	13	CASSMRAGDTQYF	TGTGCCAGTAGTATGAGGGCGGGAGATACGCAGTATTTT
TRBJ1-1	.	TRBD1	TRBV11-3	13	CASSPRTGVEAFF	TGTGCCAGCAGCCCAAGGACAGGGGTGGAAGCTTTCTTT
TRBJ1-2	.	.	TRBV10-3	11	CAGRGNGEKTF	TGTGCGGGGAGGGGTAACGGGGAAAAAACCTTC
TRBJ1-6	.	.	TRBV7-9	14	CASSLVSLNSPLHF	TGTGCCAGCAGCTTAGTTTCTCTTAATTCACCCCTCCACTTT
TRBJ1-4	.	TRBD1	TRBV28	14	CASSLWDRDEKLFF	TGTGCCAGCAGTTTATGGGACAGGGATGAAAAACTGTTTTTT
TRBJ2-1	.	TRBD2	TRBV27	14	CASSSTSGSNEQFF	TGTGCCAGCAGTAGCACTAGCGGGAGCAATGAGCAGTTCTTC
TRBJ2-5	.	TRBD2	TRBV27	15	CASSFIAGEQETQYF	TGTGCCAGCAGTTTTATAGCGGGCGAACAAGAGACCCAGTACTTC
TRBJ2-5	few	TRBD2	TRBV9	17	CASSSGLAGYRQETQYF	TGTGCCAGCAGCTCGGGACTAGCGGGTTACCGCCAAGAGACCCAGTACTTC
TRBJ1-5	.	TRBD1	TRBV7-2	13	CASSMDRDQPQHF	TGTGCCAGCAGCATGGACAGGGATCAGCCCCAGCATTTT
TRBJ1-2	.	TRBD1	TRBV11-2	16	CASSDIRTGINYGYTF	TGTGCCAGCAGCGATATAAGGACAGGGATAAACTATGGCTACACCTTC
TRBJ1-4	.	.	TRBV19	15	CASRIRGFANEKLFF	TGTGCCAGTAGGATAAGGGGATTTGCTAATGAAAAACTGTTTTTT
TRBJ2-1	once	.	TRBV18	17	CASSPGAGDRIYNEQFF	TGTGCCAGCTCACCAGGCGCGGGTGACCGAATCTACAATGAGCAGTTCTTC
TRBJ2-6	.	TRBD1	TRBV28	15	CASKDRGTGANVLTF	TGTGCCAGCAAAGACAGGGGGACTGGGGCCAACGTCCTGACTTTC
TRBJ2-5	few	TRBD1	TRBV6-5	14	CASSPAGGQETQYF	TGTGCCAGCAGTCCCGCAGGGGGCCAAGAGACCCAGTACTTC
TRBJ2-5	few	TRBD1	TRBV18	13	CASSSRGQETQYF	TGTGCCAGCTCGTCCAGGGGGCAGGAGACCCAGTACTTC
TRBJ1-1	.	TRBD1	TRBV7-9	15	CASSPPGQMNTEAFF	TGTGCCAGCAGCCCGCCGGGACAGATGAACACTGAAGCTTTCTTT
TRBJ1-5	few	.	TRBV12-5	13	CASGPVGGQPQHF	TGTGCTAGTGGACCCGTGGGGGGGCAGCCCCAGCATTTT
TRBJ2-3	.	TRBD2	TRBV4-2	16	CASSQGLAGLTDTQYF	TGTGCCAGCAGCCAAGGACTAGCGGGGCTCACAGATACGCAGTATTTT
TRBJ1-2	.	TRBD1	TRBV28	12	CASSGDREGYTF	TGTGCCAGCAGTGGGGACAGGGAGGGCTACACCTTC
TRBJ2-7	few	.	TRBV4-1	12	CASSRLGLEQYF	TGCGCCAGCAGCCGCCTCGGGTTGGAGCAGTACTTC
TRBJ2-7	.	TRBD1	TRBV7-6	15	CASSYSGTGGYEQYF	TGTGCCAGCAGCTACTCCGGGACAGGGGGGTACGAGCAGTACTTC
TRBJ2-2	few	TRBD2	TRBV9	16	CASSRTSGGVAGELFF	TGTGCCAGCAGCAGGACTAGCGGGGGGGTCGCCGGGGAGCTGTTTTTT